This is a list of T cell receptor beta chains from one sample in a study of T cells after yellow fever vaccination. In TCRdb, the 5' RACE reads were re-called with MiXCR into one record per CDR3 protein. The sample holds roughly 96,000 distinct CDR3 sequences, roughly 8.2% seen once. Sequenced material: CD8+ T cells not binding an NS4B(214-222) dextramer, sorted from PBMCs, taken roughly 14 days after the first yellow fever vaccination. These TCRs come from a man aged 18 to 29 who received the YFV17D yellow fever vaccine. Both conserved end residues are part of each CDR3. A D gene is named only where the DNA matches it firmly. Not every row has a clone size; where given, it reads once, few, many or a size class.

clone size	V gene	D gene	J gene	CDR3 protein	CDR3 DNA
few	TRBV13	NA	TRBJ1-2	CASSLEWSGYTF	TGTGCCAGCAGCTTAGAATGGAGTGGCTACACCTTC
few	TRBV20-1	NA	TRBJ2-2	CSARDSSAGELFF	TGCAGTGCTAGAGATTCAAGCGCCGGGGAGCTGTTTTTT
NA	TRBV7-6	NA	TRBJ2-1	CASSLAGEGYEQFF	TGTGCCAGCAGCTTAGCGGGGGAAGGGTATGAGCAGTTCTTC
few	TRBV4-1	TRBD2	TRBJ2-5	CASSPSGGAGAETQYF	TGCGCCAGCAGCCCCTCAGGAGGAGCGGGGGCAGAGACCCAGTACTTC
few	TRBV7-9	TRBD1	TRBJ1-2	CASSPDRNYGYTF	TGTGCCAGCAGCCCGGACAGGAACTATGGCTACACCTTC
NA	TRBV6-6	TRBD1	TRBJ1-2	CASSYGQGGGYTF	TGTGCCAGCAGCTATGGGCAGGGGGGAGGCTACACCTTC
NA	TRBV5-5	NA	TRBJ1-5	CASTPGRVGPQHF	TGTGCCAGCACCCCTGGACGTGTAGGTCCCCAGCATTTT
NA	TRBV4-1	NA	TRBJ2-3	CASPRDGDGVFLGMAPADTQYF	TGCGCCAGTCCCAGGGACGGGGACGGAGTTTTCCTAGGAATGGCTCCCGCAGATACGCAGTATTTT
few	TRBV29-1	NA	TRBJ2-7	CSVEEGETYEQYF	TGCAGCGTTGAAGAGGGGGAAACCTACGAGCAGTACTTC
NA	TRBV12-3/TRBV12-4	NA	TRBJ1-1	CASSFGGEAFF	TGTGCCAGCAGTTTTGGGGGTGAAGCTTTCTTT
few	TRBV7-2	NA	TRBJ2-1	CASSPPGATEQFF	TGTGCCAGCAGCCCACCGGGGGCCACTGAGCAGTTCTTC
few	TRBV12-3/TRBV12-4	NA	TRBJ1-1	CASGGREAFF	TGTGCCAGCGGGGGGCGTGAAGCTTTCTTT
many	TRBV12-3/TRBV12-4	NA	TRBJ2-7	CASSPGRSYSYEQYF	TGTGCCAGCAGCCCCGGACGGAGCTACTCCTACGAGCAGTACTTC
NA	TRBV5-6	NA	TRBJ2-1	CASSLGVYEQFF	TGTGCCAGCAGCTTGGGAGTGTATGAGCAGTTCTTC
few	TRBV20-1	NA	TRBJ2-7	CSANSVLSSYEQYF	TGCAGTGCAAATAGCGTCCTGAGCTCCTACGAGCAGTACTTC
few	TRBV7-9	TRBD2	TRBJ2-2	CASGDVSGGDTGELFF	TGTGCCAGCGGGGACGTCTCGGGAGGGGACACCGGGGAGCTGTTTTTT
few	TRBV4-2	NA	TRBJ2-2	CASSQEGTPRELFF	TGTGCCAGCAGCCAAGAAGGGACCCCTCGCGAGCTGTTTTTT
few	TRBV15	NA	TRBJ1-2	CATSRDLGGTYGYTF	TGTGCCACCAGCAGAGACTTGGGAGGGACCTATGGCTACACCTTC
many	TRBV12-3/TRBV12-4	NA	TRBJ2-1	CASTWGSSYNEQFF	TGTGCCAGCACCTGGGGTAGTTCCTACAATGAGCAGTTCTTC
NA	TRBV5-6	NA	TRBJ2-5	CASSLEASVGETQYF	TGTGCCAGCAGCTTGGAGGCTAGCGTAGGAGAGACCCAGTACTTC
few	TRBV11-1	TRBD1	TRBJ2-1	CASSSLGKTGEVNYNEQFF	TGTGCCAGCAGCTCCTTAGGGAAAACAGGGGAAGTAAACTACAATGAGCAGTTCTTC
few	TRBV6-5	NA	TRBJ2-7	CASSYSLGETYEQYF	TGTGCCAGCAGTTACTCGCTGGGGGAGACCTACGAGCAGTACTTC
NA	TRBV2	TRBD1	TRBJ1-1	CASSQGQLINTEAFF	TGTGCCAGCAGCCAGGGACAGCTGATCAACACTGAAGCTTTCTTT
many	TRBV19	TRBD2	TRBJ2-1	CASSGTSGDYNEQFF	TGTGCCAGTAGTGGGACTAGCGGGGATTACAATGAGCAGTTCTTC
few	TRBV27	NA	TRBJ2-1	CASSFGAYSYNEQFF	TGTGCCAGCAGTTTTGGGGCCTACTCCTACAATGAGCAGTTCTTC
few	TRBV24-1	NA	TRBJ2-1	CATSEGWGYNEQFF	TGTGCCACCAGTGAGGGTTGGGGGTACAATGAGCAGTTCTTC
NA	TRBV12-3/TRBV12-4	NA	TRBJ1-1	CASTAPPGNTEAFF	TGTGCCAGCACCGCACCCCCCGGGAACACTGAAGCTTTCTTT
NA	TRBV9	TRBD2	TRBJ2-2	CASSVTSGTNTGELFF	TGTGCCAGCAGCGTGACTAGCGGGACGAACACCGGGGAGCTGTTTTTT
few	TRBV12-3/TRBV12-4	NA	TRBJ2-1	CASTHYNEQFF	TGTGCCAGCACTCACTACAATGAGCAGTTCTTC
NA	TRBV30	NA	TRBJ2-5	CAWSETQETQYF	TGTGCCTGGAGTGAAACCCAGGAGACCCAGTACTTC
few	TRBV30	NA	TRBJ1-2	CAWSPPSDYGYTF	TGTGCCTGGAGTCCCCCCAGCGACTATGGCTACACCTTC
few	TRBV4-1	NA	TRBJ1-4	CASSQEGTRNEKLFF	TGCGCCAGCAGCCAAGAAGGGACACGTAATGAAAAACTGTTTTTT
few	TRBV12-3/TRBV12-4	TRBD1	TRBJ2-2	CASLDRVDTGELFF	TGTGCCAGCCTAGACAGGGTCGACACCGGGGAGCTGTTTTTT
NA	TRBV27	TRBD1	TRBJ1-1	CASSDRGGEAFF	TGTGCCAGCAGTGACAGGGGTGGTGAAGCTTTCTTT
few	TRBV29-1	TRBD2	TRBJ2-1	CSVEGGGVYNEQFF	TGCAGCGTTGAAGGCGGGGGGGTCTACAATGAGCAGTTCTTC
NA	TRBV7-9	TRBD1	TRBJ2-1	CASRPDRGFYNEQFF	TGTGCCAGCAGACCAGACAGGGGATTTTACAATGAGCAGTTCTTC
many	TRBV28	NA	TRBJ2-3	CASSLGDLRTDTQYF	TGTGCCAGCAGTTTAGGGGACCTTAGGACAGATACGCAGTATTTT
NA	TRBV5-1	TRBD2	TRBJ2-3	CASSFGLAGTDTQYF	TGCGCCAGCAGCTTCGGACTAGCGGGAACAGATACGCAGTATTTT
many	TRBV12-3/TRBV12-4	NA	TRBJ2-3	CASLHLEVADTQYF	TGTGCCAGCCTCCACCTGGAGGTTGCAGATACGCAGTATTTT
NA	TRBV12-3/TRBV12-4	TRBD1	TRBJ1-1	CASRGQKAFF	TGTGCCAGCAGGGGACAGAAAGCTTTCTTT
NA	TRBV5-6	NA	TRBJ2-2	CASKLGFGGELFF	TGTGCCAGTAAACTGGGGTTTGGCGGGGAGCTGTTTTTT
NA	TRBV11-2	NA	TRBJ1-2	CASSSSSYGYTF	TGTGCCAGCAGCTCCTCCAGCTATGGCTACACCTTC
NA	TRBV25-1	TRBD1	TRBJ2-3	CASSDNQGGWTDTQYF	TGTGCCAGCAGTGATAACCAAGGGGGCTGGACAGATACGCAGTATTTT
few	TRBV7-9	NA	TRBJ2-5	CASSPWTASQETQYF	TGTGCCAGCAGCCCGTGGACAGCTTCTCAAGAGACCCAGTACTTC
many	TRBV7-2	TRBD1	TRBJ1-1	CASSPGQGLNTEAFF	TGTGCCAGCAGCCCCGGACAGGGTCTGAACACTGAAGCTTTCTTT